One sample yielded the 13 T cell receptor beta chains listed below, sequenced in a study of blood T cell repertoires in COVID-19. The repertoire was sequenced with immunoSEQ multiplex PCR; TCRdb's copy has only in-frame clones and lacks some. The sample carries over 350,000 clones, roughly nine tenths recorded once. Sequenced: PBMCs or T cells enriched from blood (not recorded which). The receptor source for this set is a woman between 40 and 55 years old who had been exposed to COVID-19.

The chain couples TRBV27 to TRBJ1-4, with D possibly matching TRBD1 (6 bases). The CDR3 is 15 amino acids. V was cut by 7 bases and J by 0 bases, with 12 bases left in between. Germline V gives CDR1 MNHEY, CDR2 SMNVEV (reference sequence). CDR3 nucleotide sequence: TGTGCCAGCACCCGGACAGTTGCAACTAATGAAAAACTGTTTTTT. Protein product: CASTRTVATNEKLFF. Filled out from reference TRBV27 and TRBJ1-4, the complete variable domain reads EAQVTQNPRYLITVTGKKLTVTCSQNMNHEYMSWYRQDPGLGLRQIYYSMNVEVTDKGDVPEGYKVSRKEKRNFPLILESPSPNQTSLYFCASTRTVATNEKLFFGSGTQLSVL.

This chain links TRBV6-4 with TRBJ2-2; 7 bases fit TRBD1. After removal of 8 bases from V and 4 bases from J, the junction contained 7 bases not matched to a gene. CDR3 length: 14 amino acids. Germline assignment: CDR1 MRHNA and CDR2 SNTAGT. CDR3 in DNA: TGTGCCAGCTCCCTGACAGGGAGCACCGGGGAGCTGTTTTTT. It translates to CASSLTGSTGELFF.

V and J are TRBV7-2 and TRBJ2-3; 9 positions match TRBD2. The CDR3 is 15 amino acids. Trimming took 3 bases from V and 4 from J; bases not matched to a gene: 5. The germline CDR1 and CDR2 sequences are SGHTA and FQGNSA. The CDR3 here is CASSLGLARADTQYF. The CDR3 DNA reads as TGTGCCAGCAGCTTGGGACTAGCAAGGGCAGATACGCAGTATTTT.

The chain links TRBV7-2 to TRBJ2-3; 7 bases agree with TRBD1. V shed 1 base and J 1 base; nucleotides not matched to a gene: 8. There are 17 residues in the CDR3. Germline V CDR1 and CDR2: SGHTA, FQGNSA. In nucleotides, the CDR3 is TGTGCCAGCAGCTTAGACGGTAGACAGGGAGGCACAGATACGCAGTATTTT. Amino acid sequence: CASSLDGRQGGTDTQYF.

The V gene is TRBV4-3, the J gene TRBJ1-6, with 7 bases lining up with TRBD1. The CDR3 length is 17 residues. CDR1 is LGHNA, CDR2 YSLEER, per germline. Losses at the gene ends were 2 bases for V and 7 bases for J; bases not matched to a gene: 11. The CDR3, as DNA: TGCGCCAGCAGCCAATTTCCACTCGGGACAGCAAATTCACCCCTCCACTTT. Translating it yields CASSQFPLGTANSPLHF.

The CDR3, as DNA: TGTGCCAGCAGTTCCAGACTCAGGGGGGTGTACAATGAGCAGTTCTTC. This sequence encodes CASSSRLRGVYNEQFF. The V call is TRBV3-1 (or the pseudogene TRBV3-2), the J call TRBJ2-1, with D possibly being TRBD1 (7 bases). V was cut by 6 bases and J by 4 bases, with 19 bases left in between. Germline loops: CDR1 LGHDT, CDR2 YNNKEL (reference sequence). CDR3 size: 16 residues.

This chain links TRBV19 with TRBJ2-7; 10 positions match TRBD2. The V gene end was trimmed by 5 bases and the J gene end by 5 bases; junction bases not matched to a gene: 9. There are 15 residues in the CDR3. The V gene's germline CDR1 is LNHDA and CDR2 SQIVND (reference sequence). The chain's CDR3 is CASSPRASGSHEQYF. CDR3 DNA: TGTGCCAGTAGTCCTCGGGCTAGCGGGAGCCACGAGCAGTACTTC.

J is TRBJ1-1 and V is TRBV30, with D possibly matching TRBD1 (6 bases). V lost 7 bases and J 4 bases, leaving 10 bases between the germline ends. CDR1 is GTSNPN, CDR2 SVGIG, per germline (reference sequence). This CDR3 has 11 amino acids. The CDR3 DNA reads TGTGCCTACCACAGGGCCACTGAAGCTTTCTTT. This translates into CAYHRATEAFF. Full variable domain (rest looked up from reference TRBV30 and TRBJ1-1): SQTIHQWPATLVQPVGSPLSLECTVEGTSNPNLYWYRQAAGRGLQLLFYSVGIGQISSEVPQNLSASRPQDRQFILSSKKLLLSDSGFYLCAYHRATEAFFGQGTRLTVV.

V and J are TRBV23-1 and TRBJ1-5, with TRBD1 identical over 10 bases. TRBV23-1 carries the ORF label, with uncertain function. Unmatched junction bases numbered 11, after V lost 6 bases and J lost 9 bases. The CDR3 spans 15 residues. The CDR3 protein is CASRPGQGRGWPQHF. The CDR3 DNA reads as TGCGCCAGCAGGCCGGGACAGGGGAGGGGTTGGCCCCAGCATTTT.

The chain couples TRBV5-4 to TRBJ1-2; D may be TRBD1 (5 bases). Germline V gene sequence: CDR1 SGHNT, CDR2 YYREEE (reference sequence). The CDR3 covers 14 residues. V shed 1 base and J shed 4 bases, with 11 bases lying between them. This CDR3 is CASSLFQGGYGYTF. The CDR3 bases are TGTGCCAGCAGCTTGTTCCAGGGTGGCTATGGCTACACCTTC.

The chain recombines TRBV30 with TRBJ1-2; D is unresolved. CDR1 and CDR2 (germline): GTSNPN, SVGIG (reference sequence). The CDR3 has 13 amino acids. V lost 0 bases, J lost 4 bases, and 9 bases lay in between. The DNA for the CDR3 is TGTGCCTGGAGTGTACTAGGATCCTATGGCTACACCTTC. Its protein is CAWSVLGSYGYTF.

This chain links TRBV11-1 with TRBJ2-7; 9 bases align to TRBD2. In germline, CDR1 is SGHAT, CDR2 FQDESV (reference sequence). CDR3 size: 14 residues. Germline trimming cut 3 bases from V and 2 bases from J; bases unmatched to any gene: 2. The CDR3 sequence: CASSFGGRAYEQYF. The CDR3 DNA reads TGTGCCAGCAGCTTTGGCGGGAGGGCCTACGAGCAGTACTTC.

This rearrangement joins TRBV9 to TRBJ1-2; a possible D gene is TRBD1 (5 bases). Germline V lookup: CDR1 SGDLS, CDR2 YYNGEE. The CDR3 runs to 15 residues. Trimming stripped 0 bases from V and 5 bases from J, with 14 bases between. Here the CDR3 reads CASSVEGLMEYGYTF. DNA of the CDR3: TGTGCCAGCAGCGTAGAGGGACTCATGGAATATGGCTACACCTTC.